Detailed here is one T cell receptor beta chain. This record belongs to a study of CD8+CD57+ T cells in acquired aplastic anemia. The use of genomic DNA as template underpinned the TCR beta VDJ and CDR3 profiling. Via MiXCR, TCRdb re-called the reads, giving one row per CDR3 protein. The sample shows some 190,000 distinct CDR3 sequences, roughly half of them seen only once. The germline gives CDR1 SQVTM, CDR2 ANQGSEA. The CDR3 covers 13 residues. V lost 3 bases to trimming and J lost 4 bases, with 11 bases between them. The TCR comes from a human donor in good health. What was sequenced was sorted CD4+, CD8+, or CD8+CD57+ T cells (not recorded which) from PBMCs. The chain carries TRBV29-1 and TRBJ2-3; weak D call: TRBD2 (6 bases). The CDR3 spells CSVDLREADTQYF. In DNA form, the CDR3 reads TGCAGCGTTGATTTAAGGGAGGCAGATACGCAGTATTTT.